The 29 T cell receptor beta chains below were found in one sample sequenced in a study of vaccination effects on CD4 cells after COVID-19. The antigens of these receptors remain unknown. Sequencing was performed with immunoSEQ multiplex PCR; in TCRdb, only in-frame clones are kept and a portion is missing. The sample records some 77,000 clones, roughly three quarters being singletons. Antigen-specific CD4+ T cells were expanded (with viral peptide pools) by the ViraFEST assay ahead of sequencing. Culturing for around 10 days preceded CD4+ T cell isolation. Absence of prior SARS-CoV-2 infection characterized the vaccine recipients, who showed negative nucleocapsid antibodies. The material sequenced was CD4+ T cells from PBMCs cultured with HCoV-OC43 spike peptides, taken before COVID-19 vaccination. Subset meaning: HCoV-OC43 spike overlapping peptide pool stimulation. Receptor source: a human donor who received a COVID-19 vaccine.

The V call is TRBV9, the J call TRBJ2-3; 7 nucleotides align to TRBD2. J lost 0 bases, V lost 3 bases, and 4 bases had no gene match. Germline CDR1 and CDR2: SGDLS and YYNGEE. The CDR3 extends over 15 amino acids. The CDR3 sequence is CASSGGGGSTDTQYF. In DNA, the CDR3 is TGTGCCAGCAGCGGTGGGGGGGGGAGCACAGATACGCAGTATTTT.

This sequence joins TRBV7-2 and TRBJ1-3, with no clear D. Trimming shortened V by 6 bases and J by 8 bases, and 8 bases separated the two germline ends. This CDR3 is 11 amino acids long. Germline assignment: CDR1 SGHTA and CDR2 FQGNSA. The CDR3 coding sequence is TGTGCCAGCAGTCTGGCGGACACCATATATTTT. This encodes CASSLADTIYF.

Only one count was recorded for this clone. The chain employs TRBV19 and TRBJ2-5, with 8 nucleotides matching TRBD1. V trimming: 6 bases; J trimming: 4 bases; junction bases outside the gene matches: 7. The CDR3 spans 14 residues. CDR1 and CDR2 from the germline V gene are LNHDA and SQIVND (reference sequence). For the CDR3, the DNA is TGTGCCAGTAGGGGCAGGGGGCGCGGAGAGACCCAGTACTTC. Translated: CASRGRGRGETQYF.

This chain links TRBV6-4 with TRBJ2-3; 14 nucleotides match TRBD2. The CDR3 is 16 residues long. CDR1 and CDR2 (germline): MRHNA, SNTAGT. Trimming removed 0 bases from V and 4 bases from J; junction bases left unmatched: 0. The CDR3 loop reads CASSDSTSGGADTQYF. The CDR3 DNA follows: TGTGCCAGCAGTGACTCGACTAGCGGGGGGGCAGATACGCAGTATTTT.

This clone was counted once. V usage is TRBV18 and J usage is TRBJ2-1; possibly TRBD1 or TRBD2 for D (5 bases each). Deletions cut 7 bases from V and 1 base from J, with 11 bases between. CDR1 KGHSH and CDR2 LQKENI come from the germline V gene. This CDR3 spans 14 amino acids. For the CDR3, the DNA is TGTGCCAGCTTCCAGGGAGTTTCCTACAATGAGCAGTTCTTC. This gives the protein CASFQGVSYNEQFF.

The chain recombines TRBV18 with TRBJ1-1; no firm D call. V lost 1 base to trimming and J lost 1 base, with 10 bases between them. CDR1 is KGHSH, CDR2 LQKENI, per germline. The CDR3 extends over 15 amino acids. CDR3 in amino acids: CASSPLVGGNTEAFF. Written as DNA, the CDR3 is TGTGCCAGCTCACCACTTGTAGGAGGGAACACTGAAGCTTTCTTT.

This clone occurred a few times. V and J are TRBV7-2 and TRBJ1-5, with 10 bases aligning to TRBD1. V shed 5 bases, J shed 5 bases, and the junction held 6 bases outside the gene matches. Germline V CDR1 and CDR2: SGHTA, FQGNSA. The CDR3 totals 15 residues. The CDR3 region is CASSKRTGGDQPQHF. CDR3 in DNA: TGTGCCAGCAGCAAAAGGACAGGGGGTGATCAGCCCCAGCATTTT.

Points on this clone: Other DNA sequences in the sample encode the same CDR3. The V and J genes are TRBV28 and TRBJ1-5; no reliable D call. Trimming stripped 4 bases from V and 4 bases from J, with 11 bases between. Germline CDR1 MDHEN, CDR2 SYDVKM. This CDR3 is built from 14 residues. Here the CDR3 DNA reads TGTGCCAGCAGTTCCCCCGGTGGTAATCAGCCCCAGCATTTT. Translated, it gives CASSSPGGNQPQHF.

V gene TRBV3-1 (or the pseudogene TRBV3-2) combines with J gene TRBJ2-1; D gene uncertain. Trimming left V 1 base short and J 10 bases short, with 8 bases between. From germline, CDR1 is LGHDT and CDR2 YNNKEL (reference sequence). CDR3 length: 12 amino acids. The CDR3 DNA sequence: TGTGCCAGCAGCCAAGGCAGCGCGGAGCAGTTCTTC. Its protein is CASSQGSAEQFF.

In this sample, this clone turned up once. This rearrangement joins TRBV23-1 to TRBJ2-7, with TRBD1 as a possible D gene (7 bases). TRBV23-1 is reported as an ORF; its role is uncertain. V was cut by 6 bases and J by 2 bases, with 20 bases left in between. The CDR3 totals 16 residues. The CDR3 spells CASSRPEGARAYEQYV. The CDR3 DNA follows: TGCGCCAGCAGCCGTCCGGAGGGGGCGCGCGCCTACGAGCAGTACGTC.

The sample holds a few counts of this clone. CDR3 DNA sequence: TGCGCCAGCAGCGGAACTAGCGTCCCCTACAATGAGCAGTTCTTC. Translating gives CASSGTSVPYNEQFF. The chain employs TRBV5-1 and TRBJ2-1; 7 bases match TRBD2. The CDR3 has 15 amino acids. Trimming at V came to 4 bases and at J to 2 bases, leaving 6 bases not matched to a gene. CDR1 and CDR2 (germline): SGHRS, YFSETQ.

The J gene is TRBJ1-4, the V gene TRBV19; D is unclear. V lost 7 bases and J 3 bases, leaving 18 bases between the germline ends. Germline CDR1 LNHDA, CDR2 SQIVND (reference sequence). This CDR3 has 16 amino acids. CDR3 sequence reads: CASTTARAGANEKLFF. The CDR3 nucleotides are TGTGCCAGTACCACAGCGAGGGCCGGGGCTAATGAAAAACTGTTTTTT.

This chain connects TRBV5-1 to TRBJ2-5; a possible D gene is TRBD1 (6 bases). V dropped 4 bases and J dropped 5 bases, with 12 bases sitting between them. The CDR3 totals 13 residues. The V gene's germline CDR1 is SGHRS and CDR2 YFSETQ. The CDR3 loop is CASSNRVDETQYF. The CDR3, as DNA: TGCGCCAGCAGCAACAGGGTTGATGAGACCCAGTACTTC. Using reference TRBV5-1 and TRBJ2-5 for the parts outside the CDR3, the full variable domain is KAGVTQTPRYLIKTRGQQVTLSCSPISGHRSVSWYQQTPGQGLQFLFEYFSETQRNKGNFPGRFSGRQFSNSRSEMNVSTLELGDSALYLCASSNRVDETQYFGPGTRLLVL.

The rearrangement uses TRBV2 and TRBJ2-1, with no clear D. The CDR3 runs to 13 residues. Germline CDR1 is SNHLY and CDR2 is FYNNEI. With 3 bases removed from V and 7 bases from J, the gap between germline ends came to 10 bases. The DNA for the CDR3 is TGTGCCAGCAGTGAGGAGTTGGTGAATGAGCAGTTCTTC. Amino acids: CASSEELVNEQFF.

The chain's CDR3 is CASSLAAGANVLTF. The CDR3 DNA reads as TGTGCCAGCAGCCTGGCTGCTGGGGCCAACGTCCTGACTTTC. This chain connects TRBV14 to TRBJ2-6; D gene ambiguous. V was trimmed by 4 bases and J by 2 bases, leaving 6 bases between them. The CDR3 extends over 14 amino acids. Germline V CDR1 and CDR2: SGHDN, FVKESK.

This chain connects TRBV5-1 to TRBJ2-5; 11 bases align to TRBD2. CDR1 is SGHRS and CDR2 is YFSETQ in the germline V gene. There are 17 residues in the CDR3. The junction had 6 bases not matched to a gene; V was cut back by 1 base and J by 1 base. The CDR3 DNA reads as TGCGCCAGCAGCTTGTCGGGTAGCGGGGGGGCCCAAGAGACCCAGTACTTC. Its protein product is CASSLSGSGGAQETQYF.

The CDR3 DNA reads as TGTGCCAGCAGCTCCCGCACCTCAGGGGTGACCGGGGAGCTGTTTTTT. It codes for CASSSRTSGVTGELFF. The gene calls are TRBV11-3 and TRBJ2-2; maybe TRBD1 (6 bases). This CDR3 comprises 16 residues. Germline CDR1 reads SGHNT; CDR2 reads YENEEA. With 4 bases removed from V and 5 bases from J, the gap between germline ends came to 17 bases.

V gene TRBV7-2 combines with J gene TRBJ2-1, with TRBD2 matching 11 bases. Germline V CDR1 and CDR2: SGHTA, FQGNSA. CDR3 length equals 15 residues. V lost 7 bases to trimming and J lost 4 bases; unmatched junction nucleotides: 6. This CDR3 reads CASILSGGVYNEQFF. CDR3 nucleotides: TGTGCCAGCATCCTTAGCGGGGGGGTTTACAATGAGCAGTTCTTC.

The chain couples TRBV6-4 to TRBJ2-1; 11 nucleotides match TRBD2. This CDR3 has 16 residues. Trimming at V came to 2 bases and at J to 8 bases, leaving 8 bases not matched to a gene. Germline loops: CDR1 MRHNA, CDR2 SNTAGT. DNA for the CDR3: TGTGCCAGCAGTGACGGGGTAGCGGGGGGGGTCGATGAGCAGTTCTTC. This translates into CASSDGVAGGVDEQFF.

This clone was seen only a few times. The chain carries TRBV29-1 and TRBJ2-3, with D possibly being TRBD1 (6 bases). Trimming removed 0 bases at V and 4 bases at J, with 11 bases between. CDR1 is SQVTM and CDR2 is ANQGSEA in the germline V gene. CDR3 size: 14 residues. In DNA, the CDR3 is TGCAGCGTTGAAGATCCACAGGGCTCAGATACGCAGTATTTT. As protein: CSVEDPQGSDTQYF.

This chain joins TRBV4-1 and TRBJ2-2; 10 nucleotides line up with TRBD2. The germline gives CDR1 MGHRA, CDR2 YSYEKL. The CDR3 runs to 15 residues. J lost 7 bases, V lost 4 bases, and 6 bases had no gene match. CDR3 loop: CASSPSGGGYGELFF. The CDR3 DNA sequence: TGCGCCAGCAGCCCGAGCGGGGGGGGGTACGGGGAGCTGTTTTTT.

The V call is TRBV30, the J call TRBJ1-5, with D possibly TRBD1 on 6 matching bases. Germline CDR1 reads GTSNPN; CDR2 reads SVGIG (reference sequence). The CDR3 length is 13 residues. Trimming took 0 bases from V and 6 from J, leaving 9 bases between them. CDR3 region: CAWSVQGFQPQHF. The CDR3 DNA follows: TGTGCCTGGAGTGTACAGGGATTTCAGCCCCAGCATTTT.

The genes are TRBV6-2 or TRBV6-3 and TRBJ2-2; D assignment may be TRBD1 or TRBD2 (6 bases each). Germline V gene lookup returns CDR1 MNHEY and CDR2 SVGEGT. The V end lost 2 bases, the J end lost 0 bases, and 7 bases lay between the germline ends. The CDR3 length is 15 residues. The CDR3 region is CASSYGGPNTGELFF. The CDR3 bases are TGTGCCAGCAGTTACGGGGGGCCGAACACCGGGGAGCTGTTTTTT.

The rearrangement joins TRBV9 to TRBJ1-6, with TRBD1 identical over 7 bases. CDR1 is SGDLS, CDR2 YYNGEE, per germline. The CDR3 consists of 18 residues. J lost 4 bases, V lost 0 bases, and 10 bases had no gene match. The CDR3 DNA follows: TGTGCCAGCAGCGTAGATGAGAACAGGGGACCTTATAATTCACCCCTCCACTTT. Encoded protein: CASSVDENRGPYNSPLHF.

The chain has TRBV10-3 and TRBJ1-2; a weak D match, TRBD1 (6 bases). Germline V lookup: CDR1 ENHRY, CDR2 SYGVKD. This CDR3 has 12 amino acids. With 8 bases removed from V and 6 bases from J, the gap between germline ends came to 13 bases. CDR3 coding DNA: TGTGCCATCTCGTTTGGGGGCCATGGCTACACCTTC. It specifies CAISFGGHGYTF.

This clone appeared a few times. The chain employs TRBV3-1 (or the pseudogene TRBV3-2) and TRBJ1-6; 8 bases are shared with TRBD1. Germline V gives CDR1 LGHDT, CDR2 YNNKEL (reference sequence). The CDR3 sequence is 19 residues long. With 7 bases clipped from V and 0 bases from J, the junction kept 14 bases outside the gene matches. CDR3 sequence: CASKQQGDSLSSYNSPLHF. CDR3 DNA sequence: TGTGCCAGCAAACAACAGGGGGACAGTCTCAGCTCCTATAATTCACCCCTCCACTTT.

The V gene is TRBV30, the J gene TRBJ1-4; no firm D call. Deletions cut 0 bases from V and 5 bases from J, with 7 bases between. Germline V gene lookup returns CDR1 GTSNPN and CDR2 SVGIG (reference sequence). The CDR3 length is 13 residues. This CDR3 reads CAWSVLINEKLFF. The CDR3 DNA follows: TGTGCCTGGAGTGTTCTGATCAATGAAAAACTGTTTTTT.

The J gene is TRBJ2-3, the V gene TRBV7-3; TRBD1 aligns across 7 bases. Germline trimming cut 5 bases from V and 3 bases from J; bases unmatched to any gene: 11. The V gene's germline CDR1 is SGHTA and CDR2 FQGTGA. The CDR3 length is 16 residues. The CDR3 protein is CASSTRQGWSTDTQYF. CDR3 coding DNA: TGTGCCAGCAGCACCAGACAGGGTTGGAGTACAGATACGCAGTATTTT.

V usage is TRBV5-1 and J usage is TRBJ2-1; 9 bases agree with TRBD2. The CDR3 runs to 16 residues. The ends lost 0 bases at V and 4 bases at J; junction bases unmatched: 5. Germline loops: CDR1 SGHRS, CDR2 YFSETQ. The CDR3 sequence: CASSLGASGAYNEQFF. The CDR3 region has the DNA TGCGCCAGCAGCTTGGGAGCTAGCGGGGCTTACAATGAGCAGTTCTTC.